This TCR beta chain originates from a study of radiation and T cells in renal cell carcinoma. Indicated time point: blood 4 weeks post-SBRT, at nephrectomy. Treatment denoted: 15 Gy SBRT to primary tumor, nephrectomy 4 weeks later. Nephrectomy followed 15 Gy stereotactic body radiation by 4 weeks. After SBRT, blood was collected at 2 and 4 weeks, plus baseline. Profiling relied on immunoSEQ multiplex PCR, and the TCRdb table lists in-frame clones only, not all of them. This sample has around 95,000 clones, with roughly 88% found just once. This clonotype originated in a man between 60 and 75 years old with renal cell carcinoma. The sequenced sample was blood, obtained from a patient whose treatment included radiotherapy and nephrectomy.

The CDR3 DNA reads as TGTGCCAGCTCACCACTTGAGGATACGCAGTATTTT. Its translation is CASSPLEDTQYF. The chain couples TRBV18 to TRBJ2-3, with D unresolved. The V end was cut by 1 base, the J end by 6 bases, with 5 bases between. Germline V CDR1 and CDR2: KGHSH, LQKENI. CDR3 size: 12 residues. Complete variable domain (other parts from reference TRBV18 and TRBJ2-3): NAGVMQNPRHLVRRRGQEARLRCSPMKGHSHVYWYRQLPEEGLKFMVYLQKENIIDESGMPKERFSAEFPKEGPSILRIQQVVRGDSAAYFCASSPLEDTQYFGPGTRLTVL.